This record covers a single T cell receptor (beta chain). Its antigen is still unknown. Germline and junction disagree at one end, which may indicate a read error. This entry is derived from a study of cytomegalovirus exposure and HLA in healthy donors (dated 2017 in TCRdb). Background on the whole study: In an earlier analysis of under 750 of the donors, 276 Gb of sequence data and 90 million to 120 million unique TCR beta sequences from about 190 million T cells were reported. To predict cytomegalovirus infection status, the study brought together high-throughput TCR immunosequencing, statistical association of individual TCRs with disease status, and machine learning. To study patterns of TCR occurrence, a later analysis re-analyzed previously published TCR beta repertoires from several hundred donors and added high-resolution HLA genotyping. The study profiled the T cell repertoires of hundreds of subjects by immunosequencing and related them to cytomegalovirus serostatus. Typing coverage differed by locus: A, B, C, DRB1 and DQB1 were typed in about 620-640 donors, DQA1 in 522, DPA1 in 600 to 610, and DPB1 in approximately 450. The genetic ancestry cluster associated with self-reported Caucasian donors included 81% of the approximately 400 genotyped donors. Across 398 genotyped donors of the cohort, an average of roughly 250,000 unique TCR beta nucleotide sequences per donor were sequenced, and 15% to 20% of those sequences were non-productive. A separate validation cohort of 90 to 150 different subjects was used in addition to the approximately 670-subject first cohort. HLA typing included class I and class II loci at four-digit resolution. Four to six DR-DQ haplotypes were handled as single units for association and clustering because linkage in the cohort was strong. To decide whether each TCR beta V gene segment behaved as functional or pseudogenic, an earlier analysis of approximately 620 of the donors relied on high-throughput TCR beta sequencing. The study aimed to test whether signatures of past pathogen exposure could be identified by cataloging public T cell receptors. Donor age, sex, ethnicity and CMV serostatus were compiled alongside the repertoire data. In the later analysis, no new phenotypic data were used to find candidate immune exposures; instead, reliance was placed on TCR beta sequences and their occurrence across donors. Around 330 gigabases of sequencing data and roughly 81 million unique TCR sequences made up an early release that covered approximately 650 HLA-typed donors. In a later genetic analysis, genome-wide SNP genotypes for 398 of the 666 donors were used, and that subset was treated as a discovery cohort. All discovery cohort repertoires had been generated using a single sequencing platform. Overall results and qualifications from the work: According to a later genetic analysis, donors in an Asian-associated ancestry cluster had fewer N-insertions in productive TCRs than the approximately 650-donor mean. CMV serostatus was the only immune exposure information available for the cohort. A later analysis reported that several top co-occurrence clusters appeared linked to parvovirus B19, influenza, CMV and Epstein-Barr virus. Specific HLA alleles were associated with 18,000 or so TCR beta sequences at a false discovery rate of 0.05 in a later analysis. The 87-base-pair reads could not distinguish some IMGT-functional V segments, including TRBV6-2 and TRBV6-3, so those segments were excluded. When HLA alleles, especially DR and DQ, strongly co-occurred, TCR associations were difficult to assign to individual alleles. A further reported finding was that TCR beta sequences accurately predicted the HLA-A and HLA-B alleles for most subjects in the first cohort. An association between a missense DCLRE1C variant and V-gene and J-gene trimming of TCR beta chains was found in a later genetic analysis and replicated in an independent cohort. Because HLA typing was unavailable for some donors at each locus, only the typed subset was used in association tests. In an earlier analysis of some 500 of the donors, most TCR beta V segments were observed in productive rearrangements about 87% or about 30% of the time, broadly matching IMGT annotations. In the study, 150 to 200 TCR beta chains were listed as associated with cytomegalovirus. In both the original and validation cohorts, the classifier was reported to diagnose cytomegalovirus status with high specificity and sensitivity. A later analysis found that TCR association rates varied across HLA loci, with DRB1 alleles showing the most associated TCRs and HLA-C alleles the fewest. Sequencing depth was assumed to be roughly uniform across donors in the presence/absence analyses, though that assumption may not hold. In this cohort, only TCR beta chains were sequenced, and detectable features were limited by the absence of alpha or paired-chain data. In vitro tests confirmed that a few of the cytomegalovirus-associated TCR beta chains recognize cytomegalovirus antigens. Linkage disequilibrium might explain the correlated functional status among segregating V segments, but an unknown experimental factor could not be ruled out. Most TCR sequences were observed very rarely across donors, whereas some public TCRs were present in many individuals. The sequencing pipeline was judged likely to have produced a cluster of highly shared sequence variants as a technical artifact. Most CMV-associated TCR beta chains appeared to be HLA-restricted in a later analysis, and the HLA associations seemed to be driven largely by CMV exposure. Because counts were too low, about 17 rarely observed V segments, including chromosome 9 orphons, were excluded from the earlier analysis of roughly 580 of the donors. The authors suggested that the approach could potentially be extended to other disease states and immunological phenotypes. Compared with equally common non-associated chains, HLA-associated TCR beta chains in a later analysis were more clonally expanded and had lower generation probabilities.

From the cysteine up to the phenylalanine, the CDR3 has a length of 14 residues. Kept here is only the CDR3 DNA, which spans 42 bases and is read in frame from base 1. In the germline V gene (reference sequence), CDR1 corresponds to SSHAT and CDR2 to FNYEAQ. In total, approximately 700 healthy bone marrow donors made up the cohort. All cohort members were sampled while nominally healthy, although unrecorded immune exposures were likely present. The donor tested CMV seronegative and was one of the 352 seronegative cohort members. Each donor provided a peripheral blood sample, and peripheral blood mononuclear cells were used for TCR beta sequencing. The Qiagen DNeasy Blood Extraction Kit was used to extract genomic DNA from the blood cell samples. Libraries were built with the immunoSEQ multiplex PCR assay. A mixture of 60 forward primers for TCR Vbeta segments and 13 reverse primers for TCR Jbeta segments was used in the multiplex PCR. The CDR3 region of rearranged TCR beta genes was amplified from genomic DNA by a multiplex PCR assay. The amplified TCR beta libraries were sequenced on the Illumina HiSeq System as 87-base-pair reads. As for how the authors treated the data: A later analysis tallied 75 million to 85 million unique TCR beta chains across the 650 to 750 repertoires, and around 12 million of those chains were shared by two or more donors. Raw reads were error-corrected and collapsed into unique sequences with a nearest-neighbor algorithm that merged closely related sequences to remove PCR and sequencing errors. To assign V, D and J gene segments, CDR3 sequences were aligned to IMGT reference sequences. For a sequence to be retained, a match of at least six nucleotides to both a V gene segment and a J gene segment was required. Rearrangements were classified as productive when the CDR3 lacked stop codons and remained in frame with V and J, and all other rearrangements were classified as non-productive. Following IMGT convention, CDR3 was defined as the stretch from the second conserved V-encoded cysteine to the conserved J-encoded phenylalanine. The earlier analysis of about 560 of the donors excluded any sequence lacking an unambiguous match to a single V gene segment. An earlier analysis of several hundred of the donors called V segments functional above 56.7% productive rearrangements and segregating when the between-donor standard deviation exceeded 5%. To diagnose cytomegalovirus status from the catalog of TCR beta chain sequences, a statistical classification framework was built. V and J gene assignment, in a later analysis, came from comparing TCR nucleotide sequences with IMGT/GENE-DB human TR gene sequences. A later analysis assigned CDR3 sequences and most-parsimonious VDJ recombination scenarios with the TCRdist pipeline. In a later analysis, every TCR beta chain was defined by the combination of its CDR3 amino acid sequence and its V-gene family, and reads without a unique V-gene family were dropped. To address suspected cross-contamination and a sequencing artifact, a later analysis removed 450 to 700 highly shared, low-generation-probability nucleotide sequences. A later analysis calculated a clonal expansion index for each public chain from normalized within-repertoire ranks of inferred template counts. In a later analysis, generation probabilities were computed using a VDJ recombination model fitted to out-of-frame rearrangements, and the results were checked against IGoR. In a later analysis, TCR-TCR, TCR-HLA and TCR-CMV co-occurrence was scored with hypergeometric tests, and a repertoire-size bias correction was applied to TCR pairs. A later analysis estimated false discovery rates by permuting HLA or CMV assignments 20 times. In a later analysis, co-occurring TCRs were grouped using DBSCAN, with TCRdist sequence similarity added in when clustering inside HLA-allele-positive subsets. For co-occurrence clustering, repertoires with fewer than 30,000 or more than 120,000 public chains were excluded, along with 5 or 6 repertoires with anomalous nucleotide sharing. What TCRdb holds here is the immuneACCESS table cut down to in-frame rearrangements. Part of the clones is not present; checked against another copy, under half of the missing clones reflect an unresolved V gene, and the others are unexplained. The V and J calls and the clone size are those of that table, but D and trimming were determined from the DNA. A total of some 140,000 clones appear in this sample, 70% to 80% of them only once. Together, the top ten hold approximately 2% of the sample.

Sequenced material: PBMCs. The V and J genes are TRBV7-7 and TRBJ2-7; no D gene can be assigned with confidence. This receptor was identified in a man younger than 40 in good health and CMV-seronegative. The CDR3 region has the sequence CASSALIGSDEQYF. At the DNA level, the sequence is TGTGCTAGCAGCGCCCTAATTGGCAGCGACGAGCAGTACTTC.